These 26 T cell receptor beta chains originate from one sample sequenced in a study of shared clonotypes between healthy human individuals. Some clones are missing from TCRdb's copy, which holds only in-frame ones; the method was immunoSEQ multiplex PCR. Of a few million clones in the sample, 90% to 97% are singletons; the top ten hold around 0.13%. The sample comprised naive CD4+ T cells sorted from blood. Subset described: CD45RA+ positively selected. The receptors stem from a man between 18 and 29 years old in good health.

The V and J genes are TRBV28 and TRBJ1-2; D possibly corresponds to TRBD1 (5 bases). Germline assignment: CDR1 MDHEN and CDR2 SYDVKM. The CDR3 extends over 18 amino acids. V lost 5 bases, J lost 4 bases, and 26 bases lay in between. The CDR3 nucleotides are TGTGCCAGCAGTACAGGTAGCTACTTAGAGCCCTTTGGCTATGGCTACACCTTC. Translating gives CASSTGSYLEPFGYGYTF.

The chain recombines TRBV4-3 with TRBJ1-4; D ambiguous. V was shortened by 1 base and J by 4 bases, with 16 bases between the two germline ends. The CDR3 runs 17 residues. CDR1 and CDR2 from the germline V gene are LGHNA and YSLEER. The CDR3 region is CASSQAPAGRLNEKLFF. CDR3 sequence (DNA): TGCGCCAGCAGCCAAGCTCCCGCGGGCAGGCTTAATGAAAAACTGTTTTTT.

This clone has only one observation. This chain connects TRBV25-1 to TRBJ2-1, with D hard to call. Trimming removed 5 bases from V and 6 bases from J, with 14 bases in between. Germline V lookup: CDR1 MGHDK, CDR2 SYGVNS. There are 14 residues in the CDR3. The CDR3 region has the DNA TGTGCCAGCAGTCGGCAGGAAGGGATCAATGAGCAGTTCTTC. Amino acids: CASSRQEGINEQFF.

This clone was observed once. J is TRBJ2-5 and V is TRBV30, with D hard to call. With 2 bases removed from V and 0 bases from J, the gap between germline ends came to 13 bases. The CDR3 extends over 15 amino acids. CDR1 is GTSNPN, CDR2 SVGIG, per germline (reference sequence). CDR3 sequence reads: CAWSPPRKYQETQYF. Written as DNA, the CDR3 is TGTGCCTGGAGTCCCCCCAGAAAATACCAAGAGACCCAGTACTTC. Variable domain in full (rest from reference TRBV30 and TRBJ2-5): SQTIHQWPATLVQPVGSPLSLECTVEGTSNPNLYWYRQAAGRGLQLLFYSVGIGQISSEVPQNLSASRPQDRQFILSSKKLLLSDSGFYLCAWSPPRKYQETQYFGPGTRLLVL.

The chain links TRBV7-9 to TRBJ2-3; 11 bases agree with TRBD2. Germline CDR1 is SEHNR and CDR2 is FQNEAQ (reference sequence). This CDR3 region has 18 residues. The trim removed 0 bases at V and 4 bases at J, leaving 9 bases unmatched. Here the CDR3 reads CASSLASKTSGRPDTQYF. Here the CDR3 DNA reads TGTGCCAGCAGCTTAGCTTCAAAAACTAGCGGGAGACCAGATACGCAGTATTTT.

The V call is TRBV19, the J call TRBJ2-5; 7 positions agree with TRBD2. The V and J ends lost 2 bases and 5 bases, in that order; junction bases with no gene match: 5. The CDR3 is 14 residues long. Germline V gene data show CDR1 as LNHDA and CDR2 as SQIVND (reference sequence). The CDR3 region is CASSIQGGRETQYF. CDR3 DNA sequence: TGTGCCAGTAGTATACAGGGAGGGCGGGAGACCCAGTACTTC.

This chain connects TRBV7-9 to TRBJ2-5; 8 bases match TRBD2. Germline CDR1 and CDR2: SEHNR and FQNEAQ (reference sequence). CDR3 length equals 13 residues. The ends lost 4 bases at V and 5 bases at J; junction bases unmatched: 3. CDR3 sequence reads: CASSWTSLETQYF. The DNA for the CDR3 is TGTGCCAGCAGCTGGACTAGCCTGGAGACCCAGTACTTC.

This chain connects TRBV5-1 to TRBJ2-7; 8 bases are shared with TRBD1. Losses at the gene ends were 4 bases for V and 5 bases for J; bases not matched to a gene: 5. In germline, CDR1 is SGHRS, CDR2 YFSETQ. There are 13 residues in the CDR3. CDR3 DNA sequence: TGCGCCAGCAGCGTTGACAGGGGAGACGAGCAGTACTTC. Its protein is CASSVDRGDEQYF. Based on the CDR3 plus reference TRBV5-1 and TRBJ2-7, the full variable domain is KAGVTQTPRYLIKTRGQQVTLSCSPISGHRSVSWYQQTPGQGLQFLFEYFSETQRNKGNFPGRFSGRQFSNSRSEMNVSTLELGDSALYLCASSVDRGDEQYFGPGTRLTVT.

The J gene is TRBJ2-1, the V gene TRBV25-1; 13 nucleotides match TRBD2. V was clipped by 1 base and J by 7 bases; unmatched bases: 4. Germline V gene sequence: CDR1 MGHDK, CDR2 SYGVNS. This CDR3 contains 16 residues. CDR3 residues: CASSELTSGRLNEQFF. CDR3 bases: TGTGCCAGCAGTGAATTGACTAGCGGGAGGCTGAATGAGCAGTTCTTC. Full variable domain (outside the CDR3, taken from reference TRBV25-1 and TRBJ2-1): EADIYQTPRYLVIGTGKKITLECSQTMGHDKMYWYQQDPGMELHLIHYSYGVNSTEKGDLSSESTVSRIRTEHFPLTLESARPSHTSQYLCASSELTSGRLNEQFFGPGTRLTVL.

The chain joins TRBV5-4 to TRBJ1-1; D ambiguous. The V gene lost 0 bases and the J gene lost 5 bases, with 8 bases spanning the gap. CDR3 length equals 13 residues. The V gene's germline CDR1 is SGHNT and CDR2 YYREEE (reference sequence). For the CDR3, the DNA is TGTGCCAGCAGCTTGGACGCTAGTACTGAAGCTTTCTTT. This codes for CASSLDASTEAFF.

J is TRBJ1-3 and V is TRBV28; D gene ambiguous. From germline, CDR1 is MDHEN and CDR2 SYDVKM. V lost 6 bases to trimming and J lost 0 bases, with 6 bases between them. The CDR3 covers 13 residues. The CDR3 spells CASRDRSGNTIYF. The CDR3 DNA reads TGTGCCAGCAGGGACCGCTCTGGAAACACCATATATTTT.

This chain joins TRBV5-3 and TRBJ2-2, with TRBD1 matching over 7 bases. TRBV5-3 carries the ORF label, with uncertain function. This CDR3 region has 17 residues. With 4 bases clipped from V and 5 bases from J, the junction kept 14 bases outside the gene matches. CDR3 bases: TGTGCCAGAAGCCTTGGTAAGGGGGCCGCTAAGACCGGGGAGCTGTTTTTT. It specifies CARSLGKGAAKTGELFF.

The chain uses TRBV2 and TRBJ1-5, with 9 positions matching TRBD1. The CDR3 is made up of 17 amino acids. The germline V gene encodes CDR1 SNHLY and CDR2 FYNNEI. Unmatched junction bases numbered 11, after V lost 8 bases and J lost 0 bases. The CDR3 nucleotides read TGTGCCAGCTCGCGGGGACAGGGAGATGATAGCAATCAGCCCCAGCATTTT. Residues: CASSRGQGDDSNQPQHF.

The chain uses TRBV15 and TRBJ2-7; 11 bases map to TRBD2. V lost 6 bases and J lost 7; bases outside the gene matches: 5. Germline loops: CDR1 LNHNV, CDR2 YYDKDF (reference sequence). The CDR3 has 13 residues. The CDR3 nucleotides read TGTGCCACCAGACTTAGCGGGGGGGCGGAGCAGTACTTC. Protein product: CATRLSGGAEQYF.

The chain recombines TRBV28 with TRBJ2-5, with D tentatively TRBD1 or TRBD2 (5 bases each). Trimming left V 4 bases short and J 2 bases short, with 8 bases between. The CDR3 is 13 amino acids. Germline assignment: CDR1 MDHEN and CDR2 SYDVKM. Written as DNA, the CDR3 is TGTGCCAGCAGTTCCGGGGCTCAAGAGACCCAGTACTTC. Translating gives CASSSGAQETQYF.

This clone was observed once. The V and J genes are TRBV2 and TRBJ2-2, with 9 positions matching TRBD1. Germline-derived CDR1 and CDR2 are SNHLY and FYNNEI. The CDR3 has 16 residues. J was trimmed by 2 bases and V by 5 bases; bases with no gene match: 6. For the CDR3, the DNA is TGTGCCAGCAGTCTTCCGGGACAGGGTAACACCGGGGAGCTGTTTTTT. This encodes CASSLPGQGNTGELFF.

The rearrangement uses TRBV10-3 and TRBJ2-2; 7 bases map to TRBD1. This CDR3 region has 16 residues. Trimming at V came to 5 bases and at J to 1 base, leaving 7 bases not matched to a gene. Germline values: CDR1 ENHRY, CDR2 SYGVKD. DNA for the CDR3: TGTGCCATCAGTAACAGGGGCGAGTTGAACACCGGGGAGCTGTTTTTT. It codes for CAISNRGELNTGELFF.

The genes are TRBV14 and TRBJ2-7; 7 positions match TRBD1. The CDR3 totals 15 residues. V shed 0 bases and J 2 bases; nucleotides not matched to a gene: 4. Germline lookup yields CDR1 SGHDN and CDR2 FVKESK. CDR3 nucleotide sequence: TGTGCCAGCAGCCAAGAGCCAGGGGGAGCCTACGAGCAGTACTTC. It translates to CASSQEPGGAYEQYF.

The CDR3 is CASSQFAQPLTYEQYF. CDR3 DNA: TGTGCCAGCAGCCAATTTGCACAGCCCCTCACCTACGAGCAGTACTTC. The chain uses TRBV16 and TRBJ2-7; the D is unclear. Germline lookup yields CDR1 KGHSY and CDR2 FQNENV. The CDR3 extends over 16 amino acids. Trimming took 1 base from V and 2 from J, leaving 15 bases between them.

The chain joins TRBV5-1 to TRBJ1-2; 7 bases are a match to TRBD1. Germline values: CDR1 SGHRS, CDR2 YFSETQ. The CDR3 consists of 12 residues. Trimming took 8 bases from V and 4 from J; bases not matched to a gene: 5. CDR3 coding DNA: TGCGCCAGTGGGGACAGCGCCTATGGCTACACCTTC. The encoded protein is CASGDSAYGYTF. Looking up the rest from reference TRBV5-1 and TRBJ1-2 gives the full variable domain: KAGVTQTPRYLIKTRGQQVTLSCSPISGHRSVSWYQQTPGQGLQFLFEYFSETQRNKGNFPGRFSGRQFSNSRSEMNVSTLELGDSALYLCASGDSAYGYTFGSGTRLTVV.

The CDR3 coding sequence is TGTGCCAGCCCCGGGGGGGGCAATCAGCCCCAGCATTTT. It translates to CASPGGGNQPQHF. The chain recombines TRBV6-4 with TRBJ1-5; a possible D gene is TRBD1 (5 bases). The CDR3 is 13 residues long. Per germline, CDR1 MRHNA and CDR2 SNTAGT. V was cut by 8 bases and J by 2 bases, with 10 bases left in between.

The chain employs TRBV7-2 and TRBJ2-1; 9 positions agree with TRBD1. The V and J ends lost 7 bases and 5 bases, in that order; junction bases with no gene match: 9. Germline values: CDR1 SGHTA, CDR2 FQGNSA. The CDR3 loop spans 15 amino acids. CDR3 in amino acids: CASTRRDRVNNEQFF. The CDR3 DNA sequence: TGTGCCAGCACTCGCAGGGACAGGGTAAACAATGAGCAGTTCTTC.

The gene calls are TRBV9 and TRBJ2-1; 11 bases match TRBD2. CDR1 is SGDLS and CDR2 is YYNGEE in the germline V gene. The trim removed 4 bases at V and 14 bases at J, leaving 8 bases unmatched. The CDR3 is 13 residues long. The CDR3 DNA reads TGTGCCAGCAGCAGAGGGCCGGGACTAGCGGAGTTCTTC. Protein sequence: CASSRGPGLAEFF.

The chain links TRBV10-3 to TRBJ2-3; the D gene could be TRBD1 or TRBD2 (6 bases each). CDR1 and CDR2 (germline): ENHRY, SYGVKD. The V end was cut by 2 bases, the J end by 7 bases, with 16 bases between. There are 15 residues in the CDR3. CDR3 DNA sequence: TGTGCCATCAGTGAGGACGGGGGCCCCGCGAATACGCAGTATTTT. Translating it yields CAISEDGGPANTQYF.

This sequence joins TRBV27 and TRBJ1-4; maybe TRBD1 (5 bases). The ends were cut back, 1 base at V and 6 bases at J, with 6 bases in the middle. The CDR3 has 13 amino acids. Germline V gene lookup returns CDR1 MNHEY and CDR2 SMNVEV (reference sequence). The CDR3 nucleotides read TGTGCCAGCAGTTTATGGGGGGATGAAAAACTGTTTTTT. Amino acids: CASSLWGDEKLFF.

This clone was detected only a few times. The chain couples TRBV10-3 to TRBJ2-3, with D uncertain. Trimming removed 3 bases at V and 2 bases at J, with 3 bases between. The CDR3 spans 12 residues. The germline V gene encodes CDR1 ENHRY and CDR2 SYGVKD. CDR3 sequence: CAISETTDTQYF. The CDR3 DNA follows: TGTGCCATCAGTGAAACCACAGATACGCAGTATTTT.